This T cell receptor (beta chain) stems from a study of CD8 T cells in ankylosing spondylitis. With respect to this clonotype: Antigen unknown.

Regarding the study as a whole: A TCR beta motif of roughly eight highly homologous variants appeared characteristic of ankylosing spondylitis blood.

Using its own MiXCR run on the 5' RACE reads, TCRdb lists one record per CDR3 protein. The sample includes about 400,000 distinct CDR3 sequences, about a fifth of them seen just once. Sequencing was carried out using blood, either unsorted or a sorted T cell fraction (not recorded which). The sequence was obtained from a male donor with ankylosing spondylitis.

The CDR3 DNA reads as TGTGCCAGCAGGACCGGGACACAGTATAGCAATCAGCCCCAGCATTTT. Protein: CASRTGTQYSNQPQHF. The rearrangement joins TRBV12-3 or TRBV12-4 to TRBJ1-5, with TRBD1 as a possible D gene (6 bases). This CDR3 comprises 16 residues. V dropped 6 bases and J dropped 0 bases, with 15 bases sitting between them.